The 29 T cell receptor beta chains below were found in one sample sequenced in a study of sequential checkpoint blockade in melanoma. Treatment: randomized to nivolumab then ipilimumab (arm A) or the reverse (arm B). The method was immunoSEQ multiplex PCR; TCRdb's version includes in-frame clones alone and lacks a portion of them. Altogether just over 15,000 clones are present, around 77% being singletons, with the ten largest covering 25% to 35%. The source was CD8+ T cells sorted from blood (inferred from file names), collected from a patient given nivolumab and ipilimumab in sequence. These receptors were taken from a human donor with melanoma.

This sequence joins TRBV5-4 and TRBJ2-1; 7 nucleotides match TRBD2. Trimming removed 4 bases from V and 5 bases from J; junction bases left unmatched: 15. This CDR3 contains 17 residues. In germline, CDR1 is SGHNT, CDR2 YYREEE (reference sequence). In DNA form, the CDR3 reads TGTGCCAGCAGCCATCCTACTAGCGTCCCTGGGGACAATGAGCAGTTCTTC. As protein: CASSHPTSVPGDNEQFF.

The CDR3 spells CASSKVADRGLSNEKLFF. DNA for the CDR3: TGTGCCAGCAGCAAAGTGGCGGACAGGGGTCTGTCTAATGAAAAACTGTTTTTT. The rearrangement uses TRBV21-1 and TRBJ1-4; TRBD1, the D gene given by the table, was not confirmed from the DNA. TRBV21-1 constitutes a pseudogene. This CDR3 has 18 residues.

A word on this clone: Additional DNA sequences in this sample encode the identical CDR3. CDR3 sequence reads: CASSFPPGQGEWTQYF. In DNA, the CDR3 is TGTGCCAGCAGTTTTCCCCCGGGACAGGGGGAATGGACCCAGTACTTC. The chain combines TRBV28 with TRBJ2-5; 11 positions agree with TRBD1. After removal of 3 bases from V and 7 bases from J, the junction contained 10 bases not matched to a gene. There are 16 residues in the CDR3. Germline values: CDR1 MDHEN, CDR2 SYDVKM. Combining the CDR3 with reference TRBV28 and TRBJ2-5 gives the whole variable domain DVKVTQSSRYLVKRTGEKVFLECVQDMDHENMFWYRQDPGLGLRLIYFSYDVKMKEKGDIPEGYSVSREKKERFSLILESASTNQTSMYLCASSFPPGQGEWTQYFGPGTRLLVL.

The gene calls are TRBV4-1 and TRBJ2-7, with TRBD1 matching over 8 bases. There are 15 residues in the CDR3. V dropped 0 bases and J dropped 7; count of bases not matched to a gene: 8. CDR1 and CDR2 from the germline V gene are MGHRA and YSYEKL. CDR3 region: CASSQEYQGAWEQYF. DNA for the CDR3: TGCGCCAGCAGCCAAGAATACCAGGGGGCTTGGGAGCAGTACTTC.

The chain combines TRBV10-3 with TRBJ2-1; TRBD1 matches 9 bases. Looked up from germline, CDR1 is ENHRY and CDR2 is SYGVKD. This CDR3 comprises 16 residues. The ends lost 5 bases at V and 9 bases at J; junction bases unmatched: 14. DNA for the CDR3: TGTGCCATCAGTAAGGGCACGGGACAGGGTATTGGTGAGCAGTTCTTC. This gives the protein CAISKGTGQGIGEQFF.

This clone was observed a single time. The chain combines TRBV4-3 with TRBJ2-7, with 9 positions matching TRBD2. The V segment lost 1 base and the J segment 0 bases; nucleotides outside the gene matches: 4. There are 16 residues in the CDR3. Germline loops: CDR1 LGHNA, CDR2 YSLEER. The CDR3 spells CASSQGLAENSYEQYF. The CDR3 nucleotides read TGCGCCAGCAGCCAAGGACTAGCGGAAAACTCCTACGAGCAGTACTTC.

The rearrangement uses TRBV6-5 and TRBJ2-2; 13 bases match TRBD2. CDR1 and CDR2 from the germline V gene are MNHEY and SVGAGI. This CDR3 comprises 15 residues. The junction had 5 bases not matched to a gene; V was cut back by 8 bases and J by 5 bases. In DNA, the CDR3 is TGTGCCAGCGGACTAGCGGGAGTTTTGACCGGGGAGCTGTTTTTT. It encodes CASGLAGVLTGELFF.

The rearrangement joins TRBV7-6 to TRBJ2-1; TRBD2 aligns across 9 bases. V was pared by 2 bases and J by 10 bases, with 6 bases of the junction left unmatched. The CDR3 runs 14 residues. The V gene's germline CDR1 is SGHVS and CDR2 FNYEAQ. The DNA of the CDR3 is TGTGCCAGCAGCTTACTTCCTAGCGGGGAAGAGCAGTTCTTC. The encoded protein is CASSLLPSGEEQFF.

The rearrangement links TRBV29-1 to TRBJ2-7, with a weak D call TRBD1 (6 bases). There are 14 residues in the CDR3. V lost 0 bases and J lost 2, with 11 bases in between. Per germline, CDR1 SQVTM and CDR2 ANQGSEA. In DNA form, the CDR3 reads TGCAGCGTTGAAGATGGGGCAGGGGCCTACGAGCAGTACTTC. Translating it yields CSVEDGAGAYEQYF.

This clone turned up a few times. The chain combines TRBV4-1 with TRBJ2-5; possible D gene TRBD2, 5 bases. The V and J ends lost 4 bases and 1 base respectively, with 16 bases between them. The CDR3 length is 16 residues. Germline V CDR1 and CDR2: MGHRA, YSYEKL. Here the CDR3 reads CASSPPGGLLQETQYF. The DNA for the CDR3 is TGCGCCAGCAGCCCACCTGGAGGACTCCTCCAAGAGACCCAGTACTTC.

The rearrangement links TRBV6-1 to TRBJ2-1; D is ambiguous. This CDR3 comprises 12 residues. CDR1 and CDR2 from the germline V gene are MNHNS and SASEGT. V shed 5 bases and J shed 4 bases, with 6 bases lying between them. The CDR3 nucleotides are TGTGCCAGCAGTCCGGAGTACAATGAGCAGTTCTTC. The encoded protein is CASSPEYNEQFF.

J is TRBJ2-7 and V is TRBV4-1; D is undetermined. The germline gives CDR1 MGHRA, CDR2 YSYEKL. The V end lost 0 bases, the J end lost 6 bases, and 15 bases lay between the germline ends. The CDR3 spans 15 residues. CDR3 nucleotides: TGCGCCAGCAGCCAAGACCACTCGCTCGGAGTCGAGCAGTACTTC. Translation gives CASSQDHSLGVEQYF.

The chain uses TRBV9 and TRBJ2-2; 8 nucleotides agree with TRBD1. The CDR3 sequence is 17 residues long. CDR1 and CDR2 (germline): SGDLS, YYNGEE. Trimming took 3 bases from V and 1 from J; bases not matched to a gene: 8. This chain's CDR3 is CASSASPGQGNTGELFF. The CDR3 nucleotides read TGTGCCAGCAGCGCCAGTCCCGGACAGGGGAACACCGGGGAGCTGTTTTTT. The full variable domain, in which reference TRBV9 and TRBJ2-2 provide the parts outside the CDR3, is DSGVTQTPKHLITATGQRVTLRCSPRSGDLSVYWYQQSLDQGLQFLIQYYNGEERAKGNILERFSAQQFPDLHSELNLSSLELGDSALYFCASSASPGQGNTGELFFGEGSRLTVL.

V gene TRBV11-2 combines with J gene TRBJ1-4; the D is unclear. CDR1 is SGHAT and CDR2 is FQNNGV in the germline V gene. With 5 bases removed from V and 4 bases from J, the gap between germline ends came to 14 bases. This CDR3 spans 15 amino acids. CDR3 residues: CASSPSSEINEKLFF. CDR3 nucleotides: TGTGCCAGCAGCCCGAGTTCTGAGATTAATGAAAAACTGTTTTTT.

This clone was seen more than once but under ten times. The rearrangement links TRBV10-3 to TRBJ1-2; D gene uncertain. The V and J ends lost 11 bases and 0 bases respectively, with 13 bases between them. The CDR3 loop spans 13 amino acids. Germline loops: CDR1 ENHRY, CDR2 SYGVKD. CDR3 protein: CASGFAANYGYTF. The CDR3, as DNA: TGTGCCTCGGGGTTTGCAGCTAACTATGGCTACACCTTC.

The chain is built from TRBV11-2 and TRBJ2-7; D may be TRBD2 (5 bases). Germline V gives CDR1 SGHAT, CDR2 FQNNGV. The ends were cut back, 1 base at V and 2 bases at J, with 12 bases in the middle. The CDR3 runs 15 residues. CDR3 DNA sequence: TGTGCCAGCAGCTTAGGAGCGGTAATTCCCTACGAGCAGTACTTC. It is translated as CASSLGAVIPYEQYF.

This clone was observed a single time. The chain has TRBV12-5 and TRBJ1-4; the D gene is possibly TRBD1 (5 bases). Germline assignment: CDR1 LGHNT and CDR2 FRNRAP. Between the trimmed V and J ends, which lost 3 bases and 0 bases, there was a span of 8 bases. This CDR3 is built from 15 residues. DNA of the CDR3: TGTGCTAGTGGTTTCCAGGGTGCAACTAATGAAAAACTGTTTTTT. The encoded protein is CASGFQGATNEKLFF.

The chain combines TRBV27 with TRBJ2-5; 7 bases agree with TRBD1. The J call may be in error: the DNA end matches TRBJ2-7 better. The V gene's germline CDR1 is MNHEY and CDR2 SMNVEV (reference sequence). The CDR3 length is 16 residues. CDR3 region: CASSSDVGTATYEQYF. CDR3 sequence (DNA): TGTGCCAGCAGTTCCGACGTCGGGACAGCCACCTACGAGCAGTACTTC.

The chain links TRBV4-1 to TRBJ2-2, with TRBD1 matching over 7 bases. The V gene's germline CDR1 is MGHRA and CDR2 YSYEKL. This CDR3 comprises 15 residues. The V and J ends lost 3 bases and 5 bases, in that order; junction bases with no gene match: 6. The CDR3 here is CASSQGNRGTGELFF. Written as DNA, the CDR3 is TGCGCCAGCAGCCAGGGGAACAGGGGTACCGGGGAGCTGTTTTTT.

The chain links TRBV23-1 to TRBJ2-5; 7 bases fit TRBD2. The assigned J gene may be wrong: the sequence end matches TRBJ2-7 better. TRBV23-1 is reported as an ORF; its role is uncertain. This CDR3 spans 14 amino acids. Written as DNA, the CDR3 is TGCGCCAGCAGTCTGCGGGGAGGGCCGACCGAGCAGTACTTC. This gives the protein CASSLRGGPTEQYF.

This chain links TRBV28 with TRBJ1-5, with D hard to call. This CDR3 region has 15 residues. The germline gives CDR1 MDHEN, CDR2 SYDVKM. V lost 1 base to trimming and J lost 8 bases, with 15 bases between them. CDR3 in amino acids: CASSLSQIIVEPQHF. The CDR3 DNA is TGTGCCAGCAGTTTATCCCAAATCATAGTCGAGCCCCAGCATTTT.

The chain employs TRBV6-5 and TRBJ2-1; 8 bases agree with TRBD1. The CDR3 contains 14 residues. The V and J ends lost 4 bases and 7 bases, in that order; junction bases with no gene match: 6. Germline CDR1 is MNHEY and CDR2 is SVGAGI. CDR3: CASSFRTGLNEQFF. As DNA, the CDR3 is TGTGCCAGCAGTTTCCGGACAGGGTTGAATGAGCAGTTCTTC.

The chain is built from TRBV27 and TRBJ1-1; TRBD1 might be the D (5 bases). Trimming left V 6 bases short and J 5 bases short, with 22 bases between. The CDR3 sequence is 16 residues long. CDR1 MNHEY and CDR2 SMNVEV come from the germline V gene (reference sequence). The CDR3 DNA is TGTGCCAGCAGCTTTCGCGTAGGGCAGGGATGGACTGAAGCTTTCTTT. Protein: CASSFRVGQGWTEAFF.

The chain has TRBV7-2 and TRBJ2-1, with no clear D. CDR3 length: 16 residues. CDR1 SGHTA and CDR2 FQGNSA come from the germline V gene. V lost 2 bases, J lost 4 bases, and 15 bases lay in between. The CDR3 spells CASSLSTSGLYNEQFF. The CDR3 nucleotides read TGTGCCAGCAGCTTATCGACCTCAGGCCTATACAATGAGCAGTTCTTC.

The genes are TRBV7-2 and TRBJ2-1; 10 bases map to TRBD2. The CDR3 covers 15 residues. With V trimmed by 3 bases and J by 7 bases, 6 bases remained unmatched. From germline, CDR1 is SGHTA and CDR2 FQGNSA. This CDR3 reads CASSFGAGGTNEQFF. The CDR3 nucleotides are TGTGCCAGCAGCTTTGGAGCGGGAGGGACGAATGAGCAGTTCTTC. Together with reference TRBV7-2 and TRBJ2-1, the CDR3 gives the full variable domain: GAGVSQSPSNKVTEKGKDVELRCDPISGHTALYWYRQSLGQGLEFLIYFQGNSAPDKSGLPSDRFSAERTGGSVSTLTIQRTQQEDSAVYLCASSFGAGGTNEQFFGPGTRLTVL.

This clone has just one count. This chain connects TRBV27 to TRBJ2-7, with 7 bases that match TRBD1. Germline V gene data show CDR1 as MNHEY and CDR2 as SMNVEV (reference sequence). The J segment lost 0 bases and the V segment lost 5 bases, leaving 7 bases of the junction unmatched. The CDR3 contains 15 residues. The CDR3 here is CASSRDQGVSYEQYF. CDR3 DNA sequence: TGTGCCAGCAGTCGGGATCAGGGGGTCTCCTACGAGCAGTACTTC.

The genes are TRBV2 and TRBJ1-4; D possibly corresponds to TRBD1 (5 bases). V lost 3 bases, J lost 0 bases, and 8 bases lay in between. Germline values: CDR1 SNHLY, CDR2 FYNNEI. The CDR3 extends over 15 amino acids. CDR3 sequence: CASSETAATNEKLFF. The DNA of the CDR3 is TGTGCCAGCAGTGAGACAGCTGCAACTAATGAAAAACTGTTTTTT.

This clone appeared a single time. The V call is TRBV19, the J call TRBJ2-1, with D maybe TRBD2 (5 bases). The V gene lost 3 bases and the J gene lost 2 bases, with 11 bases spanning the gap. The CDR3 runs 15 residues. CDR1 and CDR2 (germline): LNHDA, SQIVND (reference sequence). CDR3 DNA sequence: TGTGCCAGTAGTATGCTGATCGGGGCCTACAATGAGCAGTTCTTC. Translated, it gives CASSMLIGAYNEQFF.

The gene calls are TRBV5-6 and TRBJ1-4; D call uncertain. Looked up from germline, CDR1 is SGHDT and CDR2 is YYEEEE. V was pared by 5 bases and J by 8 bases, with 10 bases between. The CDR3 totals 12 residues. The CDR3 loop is CASSRSGEKLFF. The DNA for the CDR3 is TGTGCCAGCAGTCGGAGCGGGGAAAAACTGTTTTTT.